The sequence of this TCR beta chain was determined in a study of beta chain features in type 1 diabetes. Study outcomes and limitations: TCRB CDR3s were moderately but significantly shorter in Type 1 diabetes patients in all four CD4+ subsets. VDJ junctions sequenced from type 1 diabetes patients showed fewer insertions and more deletions.

Every isolated RNA sample was fully reverse transcribed, so sequencing captured expressed TCRB transcripts. Produced via immunoSEQ multiplex PCR; TCRdb's table is partial and in-frame only. The sample contains hundreds of thousands of clones, around an eighth of which appear only once. In the case of this clone: Antigen specificity is unknown.

V was pared by 7 bases and J by 10 bases, with 15 bases of the junction left unmatched. Germline-derived CDR1 and CDR2 are MGHDK and SYGVNS. The CDR3 covers 17 residues. The specimen sequenced was naive CD4+ T cells from blood. The V call is TRBV25-1, the J call TRBJ2-1, with 14 bases identical to TRBD2. The TCR comes from a man aged 18 to 35 with type 1 diabetes. The CDR3 here is CASTLTSGRAGLKEQFF. CDR3 bases: TGTGCCAGCACCTTGACTAGCGGGAGGGCCGGGTTAAAAGAGCAGTTCTTC.